The source of this T cell receptor (beta chain) is a study of cytomegalovirus exposure and HLA in healthy donors. As concerns this clone: The target antigen is unknown.

Germline CDR1 and CDR2: MNHEY and SVGAGI. The CDR3 runs to 13 residues. J gave up 3 bases and V 6 bases, and 4 bases lay outside the gene matches. The PCR ran on 60 Vbeta and 13 Jbeta primers. Using immunoSEQ multiplex PCR, the repertoire was profiled, and TCRdb retains in-frame clones only, with some absent. The data show 200,000 or so clones, almost 80% seen once. Overall study findings and caveats: For cytomegalovirus status, the classifier reportedly gave diagnoses with high specificity and sensitivity.

This TCR came from a male donor in good health and CMV-seronegative. Material: PBMCs. The chain combines TRBV6-5 with TRBJ1-2; TRBD1 aligns across 7 bases. Written as DNA, the CDR3 is TGTGCCAGCAGCTCGACAGGGTACTATGGCTACACCTTC. Translation: CASSSTGYYGYTF.